The clone carrying this T cell receptor beta chain appeared a few times. Its antigen remains unidentified. This sample is part of a study of neoadjuvant anti-PD-1 for oral cavity cancer. Turning to the study itself: Patients mostly received three to four biweekly nivolumab doses at 3 mg/kg before surgery. Study-wide results and caveats: Higher pretreatment Treg/Th17 ratios tracked higher pretreatment blood clonality.

The time point here: after neoadjuvant nivolumab, at surgical resection. Patients were newly diagnosed with stage II-IVA oral cavity squamous cell carcinoma without prior systemic or radiation treatment. Most tumor samples had roughly 4.4 ug input DNA in two replicates. Repertoires were generated with immunoSEQ multiplex PCR, while TCRdb's copy carries only in-frame clones and drops some. Of about 10,000 clones in the sample, roughly 61% were seen once. Trimming took off 7 bases at V and 0 bases at J, with 7 bases between the two ends. This CDR3 contains 12 residues. CDR1 and CDR2 (germline): LNHDA, SQIVND (reference sequence).

The V call is TRBV19, the J call TRBJ2-7; no firm D call. The TCR comes from a person aged 35-79 years with oral cavity squamous cell carcinoma. Source: tumor tissue, taken after nivolumab (anti-PD-1) treatment. The CDR3 sequence: CASTSPSYEQYF. The CDR3 nucleotides are TGTGCCAGTACCAGTCCCTCCTACGAGCAGTACTTC.